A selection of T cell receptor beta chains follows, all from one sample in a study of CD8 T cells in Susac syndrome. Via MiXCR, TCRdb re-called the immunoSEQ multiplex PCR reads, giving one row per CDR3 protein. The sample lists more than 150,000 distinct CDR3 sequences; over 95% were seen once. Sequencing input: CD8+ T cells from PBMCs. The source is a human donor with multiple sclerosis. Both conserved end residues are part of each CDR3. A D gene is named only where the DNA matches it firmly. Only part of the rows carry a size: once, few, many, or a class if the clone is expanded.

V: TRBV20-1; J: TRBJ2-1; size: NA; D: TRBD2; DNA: TGCAGTGCTAGGTCTAGCGGGGGGGACAATGAGCAGTTCTTC; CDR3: CSARSSGGDNEQFF
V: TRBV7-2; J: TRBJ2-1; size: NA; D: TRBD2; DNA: TGTGCCAGCAGCTTCCCCCTAGCGGGGACAATCAATGAGCAGTTCTTC; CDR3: CASSFPLAGTINEQFF
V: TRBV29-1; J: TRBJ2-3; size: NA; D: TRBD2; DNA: TGCAGCGTTGAGGGACTAGCGGGGGAATTAGATACGCAGTATTTT; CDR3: CSVEGLAGELDTQYF
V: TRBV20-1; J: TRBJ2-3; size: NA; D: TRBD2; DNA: TGCAGTGCTGGACTAGCGGGGGGGCGGGGCACAGATACGCAGTATTTT; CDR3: CSAGLAGGRGTDTQYF
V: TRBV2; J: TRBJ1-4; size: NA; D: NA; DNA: TGTGCCAGCAGTGACCTGACAGGAACTGAAAAACTGTTTTTT; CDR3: CASSDLTGTEKLFF
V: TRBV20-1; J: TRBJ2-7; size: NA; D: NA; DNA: TGCAGTGCTAGAGGACAGGAGAGCTCCTACGAGCAGTACTTC; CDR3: CSARGQESSYEQYF
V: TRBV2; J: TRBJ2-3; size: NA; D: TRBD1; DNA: TGTGCCAGCAGTGCCGGACAGGGGTTAGCAGATACGCAGTATTTT; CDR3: CASSAGQGLADTQYF
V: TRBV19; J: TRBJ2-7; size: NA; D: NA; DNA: TGTGCCAGTAGTCTGACAGGCTATACCTACGAGCAGTACTTC; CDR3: CASSLTGYTYEQYF
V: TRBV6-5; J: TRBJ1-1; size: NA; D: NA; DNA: TGTGCCAGCATCCCCTGGGGGAACACTGAAGCTTTCTTT; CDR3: CASIPWGNTEAFF
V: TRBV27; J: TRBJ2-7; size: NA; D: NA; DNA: TGTGCCAGCAGACCGCGAGGGGGAGAACGGTCCTACGAGCAGTACTTC; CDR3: CASRPRGGERSYEQYF
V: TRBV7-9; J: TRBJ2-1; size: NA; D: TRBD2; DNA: TGTGCCAGCAGCTTAGTGTTGGCGGGGGGCAATGAGCAGTTCTTC; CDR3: CASSLVLAGGNEQFF
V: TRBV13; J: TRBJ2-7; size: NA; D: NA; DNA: TGTGCCAGCAGCAACACCCACTACGAGCAGTACTTC; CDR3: CASSNTHYEQYF
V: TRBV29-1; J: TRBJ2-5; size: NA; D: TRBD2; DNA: TGCAGCGTCCCGACTAGCGGGGGTCCCTACCAAGAGACCCAGTACTTC; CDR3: CSVPTSGGPYQETQYF
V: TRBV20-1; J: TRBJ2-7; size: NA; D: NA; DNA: TGCAGTGCTAGAGATCTGGGAAACGAGCAGTACTTC; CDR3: CSARDLGNEQYF
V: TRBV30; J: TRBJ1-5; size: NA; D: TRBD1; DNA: TGTGCCTGGAGTGGCGGGACAGCGAAATTAGGTCAGCCCCAGCATTTT; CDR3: CAWSGGTAKLGQPQHF
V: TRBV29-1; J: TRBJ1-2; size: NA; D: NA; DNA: TGCAGCGAGGGGGACATTGCTGGCTACACCTTC; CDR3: CSEGDIAGYTF
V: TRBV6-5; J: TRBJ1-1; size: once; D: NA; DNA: TGTGCCAGCAGTTACTCGAATCCCTCGGGTTTGGGTTTTGAAGCTTTCTTT; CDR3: CASSYSNPSGLGFEAFF
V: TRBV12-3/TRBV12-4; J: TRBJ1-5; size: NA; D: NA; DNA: TGTGCCAGCACCATTCGAGGTCAGCCCCAGCATTTT; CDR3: CASTIRGQPQHF
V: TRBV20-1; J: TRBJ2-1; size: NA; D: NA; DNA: TGCAGTGCTGGGGGTGGGCAGATATCCTACAATGAGCAGTTCTTC; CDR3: CSAGGGQISYNEQFF
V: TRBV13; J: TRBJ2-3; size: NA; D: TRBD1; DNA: TGTGCCAGCAGCTTCTCAGGACAGGACGGGGATACGCAGTATTTT; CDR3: CASSFSGQDGDTQYF
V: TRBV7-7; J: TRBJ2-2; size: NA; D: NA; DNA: TGTGCTAGCAGCTTAGCTTTAAACAGGATCAACACCGGGGAGCTGTTTTTT; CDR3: CASSLALNRINTGELFF
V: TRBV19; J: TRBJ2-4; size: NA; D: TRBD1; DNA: TGTGCCAGTAGCGGGACAGATGAATTCAAAAACATTCAGTACTTC; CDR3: CASSGTDEFKNIQYF
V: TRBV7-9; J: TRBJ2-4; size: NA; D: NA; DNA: TGTGCCAGCAGCTTGGTTTCCGAAAACATTCAGTACTTC; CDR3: CASSLVSENIQYF